The clone carrying this TCR beta chain was counted between two and nine times. Its antigen remains unknown. This sample is part of a study of response to subunit inactivated influenza vaccine. Study results and limitations: Authors proposed each seasonal influenza vaccination draws in few new T cells.

MiXCR, run by TCRdb on the RT-PCR reads, gives a single entry per CDR3 protein. The data hold 200,000 to 300,000 distinct CDR3 sequences, with 9% to 15% observed a single time. The source was non-naive T cells sorted from PBMCs, collected 14 to 15 days before vaccination. The TCR was taken from a man aged 50-59 years who received an inactivated influenza vaccine.

The CDR3, as DNA: TGTGCCAGCAGCTACGGGACAGGCAAGCACGAGCAGTACTTC. Its protein is CASSYGTGKHEQYF. The chain couples TRBV7-9 to TRBJ2-7; 8 bases agree with TRBD1. The V gene's germline CDR1 is SEHNR and CDR2 FQNEAQ (reference sequence). Trimming removed 4 bases from V and 5 bases from J; junction bases left unmatched: 7. This CDR3 has 14 amino acids. The whole variable domain, filled in from reference TRBV7-9 and TRBJ2-7, reads DTGVSQNPRHKITKRGQNVTFRCDPISEHNRLYWYRQTLGQGPEFLTYFQNEAQLEKSRLLSDRFSAERPKGSFSTLEIQRTEQGDSAMYLCASSYGTGKHEQYFGPGTRLTVT.